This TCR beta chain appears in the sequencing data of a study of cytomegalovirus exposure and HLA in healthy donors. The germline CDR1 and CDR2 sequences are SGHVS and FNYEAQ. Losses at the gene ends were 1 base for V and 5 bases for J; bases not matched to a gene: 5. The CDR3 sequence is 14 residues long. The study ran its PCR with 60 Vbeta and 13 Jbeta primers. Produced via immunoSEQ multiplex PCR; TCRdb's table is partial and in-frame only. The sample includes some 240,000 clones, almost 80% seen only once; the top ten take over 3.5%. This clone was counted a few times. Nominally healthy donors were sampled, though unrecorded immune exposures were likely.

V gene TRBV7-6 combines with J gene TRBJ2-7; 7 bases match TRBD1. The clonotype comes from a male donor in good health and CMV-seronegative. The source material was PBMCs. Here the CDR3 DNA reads TGTGCCAGCAGCTTAGGGACAGGATTTCACGAGCAGTACTTC. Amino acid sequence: CASSLGTGFHEQYF.